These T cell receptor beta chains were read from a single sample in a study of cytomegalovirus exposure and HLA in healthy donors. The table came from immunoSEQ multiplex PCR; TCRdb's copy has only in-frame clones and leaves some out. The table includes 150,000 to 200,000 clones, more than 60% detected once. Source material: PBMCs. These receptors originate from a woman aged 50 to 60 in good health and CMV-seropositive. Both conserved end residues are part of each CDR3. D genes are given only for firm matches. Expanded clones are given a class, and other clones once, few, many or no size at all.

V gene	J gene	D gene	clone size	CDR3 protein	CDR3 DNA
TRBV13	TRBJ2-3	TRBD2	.	CASSAGAGTDTQYF	TGTGCCAGTTCTGCGGGAGCTGGGACAGATACGCAGTATTTT
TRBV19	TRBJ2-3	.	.	CASSIAAGGADTQYF	TGTGCCAGTAGTATTGCTGCCGGGGGAGCAGATACGCAGTATTTT
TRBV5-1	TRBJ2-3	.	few	CASSLQAGTDTQYF	TGCGCCAGCAGCTTGCAGGCAGGCACAGATACGCAGTATTTT
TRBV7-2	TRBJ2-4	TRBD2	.	CASSLGRGDVNSQYF	TGTGCCAGCAGCTTAGGTCGGGGGGACGTAAACAGTCAGTACTTC
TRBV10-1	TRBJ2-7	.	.	CASSEFGPGFLREQYF	TGCGCCAGCAGTGAGTTCGGTCCAGGTTTTCTTCGCGAGCAGTACTTC
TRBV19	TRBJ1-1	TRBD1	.	CASSISDRGMTEAFF	TGTGCCAGTAGTATATCCGACAGGGGTATGACTGAAGCTTTCTTT
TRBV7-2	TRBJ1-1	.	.	CASSLFETSNTEAFF	TGTGCCAGCAGCTTATTTGAAACATCGAACACTGAAGCTTTCTTT
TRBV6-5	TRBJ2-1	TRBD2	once	CASSHTSGGHNEQFF	TGTGCCAGCAGTCATACTAGCGGGGGTCACAATGAGCAGTTCTTC
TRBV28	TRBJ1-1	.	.	CATRRSINTEAFF	TGTGCCACCCGTCGGAGCATCAACACTGAAGCTTTCTTT
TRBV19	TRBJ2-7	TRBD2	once	CASSIARNGLACYEQYF	TGTGCCAGTAGTATAGCCCGAAATGGACTAGCGTGCTACGAGCAGTACTTC
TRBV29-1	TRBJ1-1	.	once	CSVQISSEGTEAFF	TGCAGCGTTCAGATCTCCTCCGAGGGCACTGAAGCTTTCTTT
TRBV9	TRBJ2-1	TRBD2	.	CASSFSGSYYNEQFF	TGTGCCAGCAGCTTTAGCGGGAGCTATTACAATGAGCAGTTCTTC
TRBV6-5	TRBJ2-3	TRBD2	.	CASRTTSGITDTQYF	TGTGCCAGCAGGACGACTAGCGGGATAACAGATACGCAGTATTTT
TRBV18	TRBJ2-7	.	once	CASSPDSYEQYF	TGTGCCAGCTCACCGGACAGCTACGAGCAGTACTTC
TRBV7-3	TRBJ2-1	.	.	CASSPAGPMNNEQFF	TGTGCCAGCAGCCCAGCAGGGCCGATGAACAATGAGCAGTTCTTC
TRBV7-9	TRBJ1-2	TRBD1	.	CASSLRGQDGYTF	TGTGCCAGCAGCCTTAGGGGACAGGATGGCTACACCTTC
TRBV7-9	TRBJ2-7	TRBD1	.	CASSFTGGEQYF	TGTGCCAGCAGCTTTACAGGGGGCGAGCAGTACTTC
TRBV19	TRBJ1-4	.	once	CASSLGQKLFF	TGTGCCAGTAGTTTGGGCCAAAAACTGTTTTTT
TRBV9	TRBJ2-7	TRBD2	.	CASSVTSGIYEQYF	TGTGCCAGCAGCGTAACTAGCGGCATCTACGAGCAGTACTTC
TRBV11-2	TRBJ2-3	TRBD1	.	CASRRTGRIGDTQYF	TGTGCCAGCAGGAGGACAGGGAGGATTGGAGATACGCAGTATTTT
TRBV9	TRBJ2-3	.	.	CASSVQGVRGVTQYF	TGTGCCAGCAGCGTCCAAGGCGTTCGGGGTGTTACGCAGTATTTT
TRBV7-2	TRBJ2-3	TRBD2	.	CASSLDLAGGTDTQYF	TGTGCCAGCAGCTTAGACCTAGCGGGGGGCACAGATACGCAGTATTTT
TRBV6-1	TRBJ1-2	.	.	CASSRGGSRGYTF	TGTGCCAGCAGTCGGGGAGGGAGTCGTGGCTACACCTTC
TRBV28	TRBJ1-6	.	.	CASSSSGQNSPLHF	TGTGCCAGCAGTTCCTCAGGGCAGAATTCACCCCTCCACTTT
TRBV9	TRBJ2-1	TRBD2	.	CASSTLPAGGLNEQFF	TGTGCCAGCAGCACACTCCCGGCGGGAGGGTTAAATGAGCAGTTCTTC
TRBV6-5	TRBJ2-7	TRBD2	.	CASSHSGRGGDEQYF	TGTGCCAGCAGTCACAGCGGGAGAGGGGGGGACGAGCAGTACTTC
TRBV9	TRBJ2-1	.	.	CASSGGLSSYNEQFF	TGTGCCAGCAGCGGGGGACTTAGCTCCTACAATGAGCAGTTCTTC
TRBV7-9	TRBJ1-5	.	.	CASSSSAGDGNQPQHF	TGTGCCAGCAGCTCATCCGCGGGGGATGGTAATCAGCCCCAGCATTTT
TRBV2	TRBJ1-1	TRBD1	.	CASGTGYGTEAFF	TGTGCCAGCGGGACAGGTTATGGGACTGAAGCTTTCTTT
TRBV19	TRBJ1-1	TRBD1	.	CASSWRSTGAEAFF	TGTGCCAGTAGTTGGCGTTCGACAGGGGCTGAAGCTTTCTTT
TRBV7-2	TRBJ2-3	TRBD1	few	CASSYRDRWADTQYF	TGTGCCAGCAGCTACCGGGACAGGTGGGCAGATACGCAGTATTTT
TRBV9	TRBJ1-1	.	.	CASSVGDSRTMNTEAFF	TGTGCCAGCAGCGTAGGCGACAGCCGAACTATGAACACTGAAGCTTTCTTT
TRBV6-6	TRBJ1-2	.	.	CASSLQGNYGYTF	TGTGCCAGCAGCCTCCAGGGGAACTATGGCTACACCTTC
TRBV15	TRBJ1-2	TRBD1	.	CATSRDLDRGYGYTF	TGTGCCACCAGCAGAGACCTGGACAGGGGCTATGGCTACACCTTC
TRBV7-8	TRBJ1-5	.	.	CASSLQGAKSNQPQHF	TGTGCCAGCAGCTTGCAAGGGGCGAAGAGCAATCAGCCCCAGCATTTT
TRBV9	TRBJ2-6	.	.	CASSVDSSGANGLTF	TGTGCCAGCAGCGTTGACAGCTCTGGGGCCAACGGCCTGACTTTC
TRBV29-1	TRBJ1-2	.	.	CSGFRTDGYTF	TGCAGCGGATTCAGGACAGATGGCTACACCTTC
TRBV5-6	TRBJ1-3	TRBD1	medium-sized	CASGFGQGGNTIYF	TGTGCCAGCGGATTTGGACAGGGAGGAAACACCATATATTTT
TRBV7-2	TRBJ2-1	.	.	CASSLGGGFEQFF	TGTGCCAGCAGCTTAGGGGGGGGCTTTGAGCAGTTCTTC
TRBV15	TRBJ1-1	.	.	CATSPSGQGGDTEAFF	TGTGCCACCAGCCCCTCTGGGCAAGGGGGTGACACTGAAGCTTTCTTT
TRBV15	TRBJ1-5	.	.	CATSRDPRVGNQPQHF	TGTGCCACCAGCAGAGATCCCAGGGTCGGCAATCAGCCCCAGCATTTT
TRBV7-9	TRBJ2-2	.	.	CASSLPEERTGELFF	TGTGCCAGCAGCTTGCCTGAGGAACGCACCGGGGAGCTGTTTTTT
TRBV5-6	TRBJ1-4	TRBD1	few	CASSLGQGIATNEKLFF	TGTGCCAGCAGCTTGGGACAGGGGATTGCAACTAATGAAAAACTGTTTTTT
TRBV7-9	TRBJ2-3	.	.	CSSSSTSEGGDTQYF	TGTTCCAGCAGCTCCACTAGCGAGGGGGGCGATACGCAGTATTTT
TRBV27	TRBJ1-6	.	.	CASSPGGSNSPLHF	TGTGCCAGCAGTCCCGGGGGTAGCAATTCACCCCTCCACTTT
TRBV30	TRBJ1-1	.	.	CAWKLWGGNTEAFF	TGTGCCTGGAAATTGTGGGGGGGGAACACTGAAGCTTTCTTT
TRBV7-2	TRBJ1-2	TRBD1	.	CASSSAGQGAGYTF	TGTGCCAGCAGCTCCGCAGGACAGGGGGCAGGCTACACCTTC
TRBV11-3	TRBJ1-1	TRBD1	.	CASSFKYRGRSNTEAFF	TGTGCCAGCAGCTTTAAATACAGGGGTCGGTCGAACACTGAAGCTTTCTTT
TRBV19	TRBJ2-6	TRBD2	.	CASSIEGLAGGGWANGLTF	TGTGCCAGTAGTATAGAGGGGCTAGCGGGGGGTGGGTGGGCCAACGGCCTGACTTTC
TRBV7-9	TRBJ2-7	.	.	CASSTKTGSYEQYF	TGTGCCAGCAGCACAAAGACGGGCTCCTACGAGCAGTACTTC
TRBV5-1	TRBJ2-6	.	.	CASSPGWSSGANGLTF	TGCGCCAGCAGCCCGGGTTGGTCCTCTGGGGCCAACGGCCTGACTTTC
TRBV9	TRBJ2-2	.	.	CASSVGDFNTGELFF	TGTGCCAGCAGCGTCGGGGACTTTAACACCGGGGAGCTGTTTTTT
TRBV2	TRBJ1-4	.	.	CASSDGGANEKLFF	TGTGCCAGCAGTGACGGCGGAGCTAATGAAAAACTGTTTTTT
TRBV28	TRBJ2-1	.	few	CASSPWRGSSYNEQFF	TGTGCCAGCAGTCCCTGGCGGGGAAGCTCCTACAATGAGCAGTTCTTC
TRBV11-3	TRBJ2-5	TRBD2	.	CASSFREGRRETQYF	TGTGCCAGCAGCTTCAGGGAGGGACGGAGAGAGACCCAGTACTTC